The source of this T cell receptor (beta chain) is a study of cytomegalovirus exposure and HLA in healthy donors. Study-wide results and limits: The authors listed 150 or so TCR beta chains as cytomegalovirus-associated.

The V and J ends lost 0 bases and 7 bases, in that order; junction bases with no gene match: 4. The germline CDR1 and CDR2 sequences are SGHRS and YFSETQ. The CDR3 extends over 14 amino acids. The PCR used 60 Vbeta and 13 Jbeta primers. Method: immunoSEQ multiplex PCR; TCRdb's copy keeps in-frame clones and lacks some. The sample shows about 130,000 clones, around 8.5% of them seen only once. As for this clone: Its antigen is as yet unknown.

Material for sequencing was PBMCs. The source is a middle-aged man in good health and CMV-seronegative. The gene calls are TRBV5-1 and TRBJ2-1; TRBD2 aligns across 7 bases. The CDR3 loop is CASSLAPSGNEQFF. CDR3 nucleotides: TGCGCCAGCAGCTTGGCCCCTAGCGGAAATGAGCAGTTCTTC.